The 10 T cell receptor beta chains below come from one sample, sequenced in a study of blood T cells in healthy people across ages. A sample-barcoded 5' primer and a J-beta primer mix were used in a second PCR of about 7 to 12 cycles. TCRdb reprocessed the 5' RACE reads with MiXCR, giving one entry per CDR3 protein. In the table there are about 1 million distinct CDR3 sequences, more than 35% of which are singletons. The specimen was blood. Source of these receptors: a woman aged 60-70 years in good health.

This clonotype turned up a few times. The chain recombines TRBV9 with TRBJ2-5; D possibly corresponds to TRBD2 (5 bases). The V end lost 1 base, the J end lost 5 bases, and 15 bases lay between the germline ends. The CDR3 totals 15 residues. Germline V gene sequence: CDR1 SGDLS, CDR2 YYNGEE. The CDR3 nucleotides read TGTGCCAGCAGCGTAAGCGGAGAGGCCGGGGAGACCCAGTACTTC. Amino acid sequence: CASSVSGEAGETQYF.

This chain connects TRBV27 to TRBJ1-1; D is uncertain. Trimming took off 7 bases at V and 0 bases at J, with 9 bases between the two ends. Germline loops: CDR1 MNHEY, CDR2 SMNVEV (reference sequence). This CDR3 comprises 13 residues. For the CDR3, the DNA is TGTGCCAGCAAGACGGGAGTGAACACTGAAGCTTTCTTT. It specifies CASKTGVNTEAFF.

This clonotype was detected a few times. J is TRBJ2-1 and V is TRBV15; 8 nucleotides line up with TRBD2. Germline lookup yields CDR1 LNHNV and CDR2 YYDKDF (reference sequence). With V trimmed by 5 bases and J by 9 bases, 12 bases remained unmatched. There are 15 residues in the CDR3. The CDR3 protein is CATSRTGSGITEQFF. The CDR3 nucleotides are TGTGCCACCAGCCGTACCGGTAGCGGGATCACTGAGCAGTTCTTC.

This chain uses TRBV6-5 with TRBJ2-1, with TRBD2 identical over 10 bases. Near its end, the DNA agrees better with TRBJ2-7, so the J call may be wrong. CDR1 and CDR2 from the germline V gene are MNHEY and SVGAGI. This CDR3 is built from 16 residues. CDR3 nucleotide sequence: TGTGCCAGCAGTTACTCCCCTAGCGGGAGCTACAATGAGCAGTACTTC. Its protein is CASSYSPSGSYNEQYF.

This clonotype was recorded only once. The V gene is TRBV29-1, the J gene TRBJ2-5; D is perhaps TRBD1 (6 bases). The J call may be incorrect, as the DNA end agrees better with TRBJ2-7. Germline-derived CDR1 and CDR2 are SQVTM and ANQGSEA. The CDR3 is made up of 11 amino acids. The CDR3 loop is CSAGVLYEQYF. CDR3 nucleotides: TGCAGCGCAGGGGTTCTCTACGAGCAGTACTTC.

This chain joins TRBV5-1 and TRBJ2-2; 8 bases map to TRBD1. This CDR3 contains 17 residues. CDR1 and CDR2 (germline): SGHRS, YFSETQ. Germline trimming cut 1 base from V and 1 base from J; bases unmatched to any gene: 6. The CDR3 sequence: CASSLIQGAGNTGELFF. CDR3 nucleotides: TGCGCCAGCAGCTTGATCCAGGGGGCAGGGAACACCGGGGAGCTGTTTTTT.

DNA for the CDR3: TGTGCCAGCAGCCAATTTACTCAGGGGGTCGAGACCCAGTACTTC. Amino acid sequence: CASSQFTQGVETQYF. This sequence joins TRBV3-1 and TRBJ2-5, with 7 bases lining up with TRBD1. Trimming cost V 2 bases and J 5 bases; bases outside gene matches: 8. The CDR3 totals 15 residues. Germline V gene sequence: CDR1 LGHDT, CDR2 YNNKEL (reference sequence).

This chain uses TRBV20-1 with TRBJ1-5; D is unresolved. The CDR3 has 12 amino acids. Germline CDR1 reads DFQATT; CDR2 reads SNEGSKA (reference sequence). Trimming removed 3 bases from V and 11 bases from J, with 14 bases in between. The CDR3 region is CSASTTDGTQHF. CDR3 in DNA: TGCAGTGCTAGTACTACGGACGGGACCCAGCATTTT.

The CDR3 loop is CASRPGDRVDTQYF. The CDR3 coding sequence is TGTGCCAGCCGCCCCGGGGATCGGGTAGATACGCAGTATTTT. The chain couples TRBV12-3 or TRBV12-4 to TRBJ2-3, with D perhaps matching TRBD2 (5 bases). This CDR3 comprises 14 residues. Deletions cut 8 bases from V and 5 bases from J, with 17 bases between.

This clonotype was seen a handful of times. The rearrangement uses TRBV5-1 and TRBJ2-7; 14 nucleotides line up with TRBD2. This CDR3 comprises 16 residues. The junction had 5 bases not matched to a gene; V was cut back by 3 bases and J by 3 bases. CDR1 and CDR2 (germline): SGHRS, YFSETQ. The CDR3 DNA is TGCGCCAGCAGCTCGGTGGGACTAGCGGGGGACTACGAGCAGTACTTC. Translated: CASSSVGLAGDYEQYF.